This T cell receptor beta chain was sequenced in a study of identical twins. Study conclusions and caveats: With monozygotic twins, out-of-frame TCR alpha sharing exceeded what models estimated. Conclusions came from cross-sectional statistical analysis, not from following the same donors.

CDR1 MDHEN and CDR2 SYDVKM come from the germline V gene. The CDR3 spans 14 residues. The ends were cut back, 6 bases at V and 5 bases at J, with 16 bases in the middle. This clonotype has only a few counts. Its antigen is still unknown. Everyone who donated was a healthy Caucasian. It was template switching that added a universal primer site, and there were unique molecular identifiers on the cDNA. MiXCR was run by TCRdb on the 5' RACE reads, yielding one entry per CDR3 protein. The table includes more than 1.5 million distinct CDR3 sequences, roughly a third detected once. The clonotype was recovered from a newborn girl in good health. The sample taken for sequencing was cord blood. The V and J genes are TRBV28 and TRBJ1-2; D remains ambiguous. This CDR3 reads CASRGSGNTYGYTF. In DNA form, the CDR3 reads TGTGCCAGCAGGGGTTCGGGGAATACGTATGGCTACACCTTC.